Below, one T cell receptor (beta chain) is given with its context. Its target is unknown. Using immunoSEQ multiplex PCR, the repertoire was profiled, and TCRdb retains in-frame clones only, with some absent. The sample lists 5,800 or so clones; 55% to 65% were seen once. This sample was taken from a study of CD8 T cell repertoires and HIV-1 epitope variants. As for the study in general: Twenty-five autologous and known Gag and Nef epitope variant peptides each stimulated T cells separately.

Study conclusions and caveats: Only beta chains were identified, marking proliferation to antigen, not function.

Sequencing used cultured CD8+ T cells derived from PBMCs. The receptor's source is a male donor with HIV.

For the CDR3, the DNA is TGTGCCAGCAGCTTAACCCCCCTTGGGGCCGGAACTGAAGCTTTCTTT. Translated, it gives CASSLTPLGAGTEAFF. This chain uses TRBV7-3 with TRBJ1-1, with a possible D match to TRBD1 (5 bases). CDR1 is SGHTA and CDR2 is FQGTGA in the germline V gene. Trimming stripped 0 bases from V and 5 bases from J, with 16 bases between. This CDR3 is built from 16 residues. Full variable domain (missing parts from reference TRBV7-3 and TRBJ1-1): GAGVSQTPSNKVTEKGKYVELRCDPISGHTALYWYRQSLGQGPEFLIYFQGTGAADDSGLPNDRFFAVRPEGSVSTLKIQRTERGDSAVYLCASSLTPLGAGTEAFFGQGTRLTVV.